The clone carrying this T cell receptor (beta chain) was seen only a few times. PCR was performed using 60 Vbeta and 13 Jbeta primers. Measured with immunoSEQ multiplex PCR; TCRdb has only the in-frame clones, and not every one. The sample has some 120,000 clones, 8% to 10% seen once. These data come from a study of cytomegalovirus exposure and HLA in healthy donors. This CDR3 is built from 14 residues. From germline, CDR1 is SGHTA and CDR2 FQGNSA. Trimming left V 7 bases short and J 4 bases short, with 16 bases between. The receptor was derived from a man aged 25-45 years in good health and CMV-seronegative. The sample comprised PBMCs. The V gene is TRBV7-2, the J gene TRBJ1-2; maybe TRBD1 (6 bases). CDR3: CASTFTDRFYGYTF. CDR3 bases: TGTGCCAGCACCTTCACCGACAGGTTCTATGGCTACACCTTC.